This T cell receptor (beta chain) was retrieved from a study of T cell clonality in common variable immunodeficiency. Whole-study findings and limits: CVID subjects had higher TCRbeta clonality than healthy controls, most marked in about a third. The cause of increased CVID clonality remains unclear without subpopulation sequencing. Common variable immunodeficiency TCR beta sequences reportedly had fewer deletions and N-nucleotide insertions.

Control and CVID samples contributed equal amounts of genomic DNA. Here immunoSEQ multiplex PCR was the method, and the copy in TCRdb shows in-frame clones only, minus some. In total the sample includes tens of thousands of clones, none of them seen once. The V gene end was trimmed by 4 bases and the J gene end by 5 bases; junction bases not matched to a gene: 2. Germline CDR1 MNHEY, CDR2 SVGEGT. CDR3 size: 14 residues. Ten or more counts support this clone. Its specificity is not known. Coverage ceases 3 residues before the CDR3 finishes, and the germline J gene fills in the end. This TCR was recovered from a human donor with common variable immunodeficiency. This chain joins TRBV6-2 or TRBV6-3 and TRBJ2-7, with TRBD2 matching 13 bases. Material: peripheral blood mononuclear cells. The covered CDR3 bases are TGTGCCAGCAGTTGGACTAGCGGGAGAGACGAG. Encoded protein: CASSWTSGRDE. Given in full, the CDR3 is CASSWTSGRDEQYF.